This TCR beta chain was identified during a study of cytomegalovirus exposure and HLA in healthy donors. Findings of the study overall: Previous analysis showed most TCR beta V segments were productive about 87% or about 30% of the time. Because they were indistinguishable, some V segments, including TRBV6-2 and TRBV6-3, were excluded.

This clone was recorded only once. Its antigen is not known. The PCR was carried out with 60 Vbeta primers and 13 Jbeta primers. TCRdb's copy holds only in-frame clones and misses some; the assay was immunoSEQ multiplex PCR. The repertoire has 140,000 to 150,000 clones, roughly 80% of them found once; the top ten carry roughly 4%. Germline V lookup: CDR1 SGHDN, CDR2 FVKESK. The V gene lost 4 bases and the J gene lost 8 bases, with 21 bases spanning the gap. The CDR3 runs 16 residues. Sequenced: PBMCs. The V gene is TRBV14, the J gene TRBJ2-1, with a tentative D call TRBD1 (7 bases). This sequence originates from a woman between 35 and 50 years old in good health and CMV-seropositive. The DNA for the CDR3 is TGTGCCAGCAGCCTACTTCGGGAGCAGGGGGTGGATGAGCAGTTCTTC. Translating it yields CASSLLREQGVDEQFF.